This T cell receptor (beta chain) came from a study of cytomegalovirus exposure and HLA in healthy donors. The wider study: In a previous analysis, 120 million or so unique TCR beta sequences were found from roughly 180 million T cells. General study findings and limits: In a later analysis, donors in an Asian-associated ancestry cluster reportedly had fewer N-insertions in productive TCRs than the cohort mean. Productive status was seen about 87% or about 30% of the time for most TCR beta V segments in an earlier analysis.

Vbeta (60) and Jbeta (13) primers were used in the PCR. TCRdb's table, derived via immunoSEQ multiplex PCR, lists solely in-frame clones and lacks some. The repertoire holds 140,000 or so clones, with approximately 91% as singletons. The CDR3 length is 12 residues. The germline V gene has CDR1 ENHRY and CDR2 SYGVKD. At sampling all donors were nominally healthy, likely with unrecorded immune exposures. In regard to this clone: Its antigen is unidentified. Its ends do not fully match the called genes, so a read error is possible.

This chain uses TRBV10-3 with TRBJ2-3; possibly TRBD1 for D (5 bases). Sequencing was carried out using PBMCs. The clonotype was recovered from a woman aged 40 to 49 in good health and CMV-seronegative. For the CDR3, the DNA is TGTGCCAGCAGTACACCAGGGGATACGCAGTATTTT. Amino acid sequence: CASSTPGDTQYF.